This TCR beta chain was recovered during a study of radiation and T cells in renal cell carcinoma. Indicated time point: blood 4 weeks post-SBRT, at nephrectomy. Sample treatment: 15 Gy SBRT to primary tumor, nephrectomy 4 weeks later. V gave up 7 bases and J gave up 4 bases, with 13 bases separating them. Per the germline V gene, CDR1 is LNHDA and CDR2 is SQIVND (reference sequence). CDR3 length: 13 amino acids. The data were produced by immunoSEQ multiplex PCR, yet TCRdb's version contains in-frame clones alone and is incomplete. The sample lists around 170,000 clones, about 87% seen once, with 10% to 12% in the top ten.

The sample in question was blood, obtained from a patient whose treatment included radiotherapy and nephrectomy. The receptor's source is a woman aged 50 to 60 with renal cell carcinoma. The V gene is TRBV19, the J gene TRBJ1-2; a possible D gene is TRBD1 (5 bases). The CDR3 bases are TGTGCCAGTATTGGGGGTATTGGCTATGGCTACACCTTC. This gives the protein CASIGGIGYGYTF.